This TCR beta chain is drawn from a study of blood T cell repertoires in COVID-19. V shed 1 base, J shed 6 bases, and the junction held 7 bases outside the gene matches. Per the germline V gene, CDR1 is SGHAT and CDR2 is FQNNGV. The CDR3 runs to 15 residues. Sequencing used immunoSEQ multiplex PCR; TCRdb keeps in-frame clones, though not all of them. The top ten clones hold approximately 0.5% of a sample with 150,000 to 200,000 clones, 90% of them seen once. The chain is built from TRBV11-2 and TRBJ1-2, with TRBD1 identical over 8 bases. This receptor was identified in a man in his forties or fifties with acute or convalescent COVID-19. The material sequenced was peripheral blood. The DNA for the CDR3 is TGTGCCAGCAGCTTAGTGGCCGGACAGGGCCATGGCTACACCTTC. Protein sequence: CASSLVAGQGHGYTF.